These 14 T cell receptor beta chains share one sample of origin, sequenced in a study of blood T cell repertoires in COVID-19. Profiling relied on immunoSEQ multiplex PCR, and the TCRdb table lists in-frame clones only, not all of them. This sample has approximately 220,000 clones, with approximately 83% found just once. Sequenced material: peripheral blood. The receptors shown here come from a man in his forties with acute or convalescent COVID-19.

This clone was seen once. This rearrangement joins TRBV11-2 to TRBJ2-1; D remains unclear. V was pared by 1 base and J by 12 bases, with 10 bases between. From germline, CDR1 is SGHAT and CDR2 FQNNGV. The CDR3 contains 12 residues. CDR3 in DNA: TGTGCCAGCAGCTTAGTGGCCGCAGGGCAGTTCTTC. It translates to CASSLVAAGQFF.

CDR3 nucleotide sequence: TGCGCCAGCAGCTACGGGACTAGCGGGAGTGAGCAGTTCTTC. This codes for CASSYGTSGSEQFF. The J gene is TRBJ2-1, the V gene TRBV5-1; 14 positions agree with TRBD2. Germline values: CDR1 SGHRS, CDR2 YFSETQ. Trimming cost V 3 bases and J 9 bases; bases outside gene matches: 2. There are 14 residues in the CDR3.

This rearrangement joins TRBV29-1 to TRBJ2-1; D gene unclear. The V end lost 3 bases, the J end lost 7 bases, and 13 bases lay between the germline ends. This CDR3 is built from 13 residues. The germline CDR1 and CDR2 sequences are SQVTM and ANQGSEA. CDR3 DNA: TGCAGCGTTGAGACTTACCAGAAGAATGAGCAGTTCTTC. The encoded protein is CSVETYQKNEQFF.

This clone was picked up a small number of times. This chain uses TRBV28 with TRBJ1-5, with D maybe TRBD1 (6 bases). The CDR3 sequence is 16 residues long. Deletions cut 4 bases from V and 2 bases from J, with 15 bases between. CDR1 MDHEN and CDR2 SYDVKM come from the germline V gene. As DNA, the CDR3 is TGTGCCAGCAGTTACCTACAGGGACATGGCAATCAGCCCCAGCATTTT. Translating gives CASSYLQGHGNQPQHF.

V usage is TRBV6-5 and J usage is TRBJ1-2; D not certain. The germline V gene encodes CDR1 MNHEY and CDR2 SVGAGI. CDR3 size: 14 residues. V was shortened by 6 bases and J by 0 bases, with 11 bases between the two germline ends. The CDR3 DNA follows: TGTGCCAGCAGCATAACAGCTTCTAACTATGGCTACACCTTC. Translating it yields CASSITASNYGYTF.

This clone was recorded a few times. This CDR3 is CASSLAPNRGAAKNIQYF. The CDR3 DNA follows: TGTGCCAGCAGCTTAGCCCCAAACAGGGGAGCGGCCAAAAACATTCAGTACTTC. V usage is TRBV7-2 and J usage is TRBJ2-4; 7 nucleotides agree with TRBD1. Germline loops: CDR1 SGHTA, CDR2 FQGNSA. J was trimmed by 1 base and V by 0 bases; bases with no gene match: 9. The CDR3 has 18 residues.

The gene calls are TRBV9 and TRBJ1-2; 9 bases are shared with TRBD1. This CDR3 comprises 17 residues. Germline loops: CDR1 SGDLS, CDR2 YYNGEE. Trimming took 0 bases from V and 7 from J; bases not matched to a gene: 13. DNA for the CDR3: TGTGCCAGCAGCGTAGCCGCGCCGGGACAGGGCGGGACTGGCTACACCTTC. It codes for CASSVAAPGQGGTGYTF. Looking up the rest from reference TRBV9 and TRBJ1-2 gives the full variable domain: DSGVTQTPKHLITATGQRVTLRCSPRSGDLSVYWYQQSLDQGLQFLIQYYNGEERAKGNILERFSAQQFPDLHSELNLSSLELGDSALYFCASSVAAPGQGGTGYTFGSGTRLTVV.

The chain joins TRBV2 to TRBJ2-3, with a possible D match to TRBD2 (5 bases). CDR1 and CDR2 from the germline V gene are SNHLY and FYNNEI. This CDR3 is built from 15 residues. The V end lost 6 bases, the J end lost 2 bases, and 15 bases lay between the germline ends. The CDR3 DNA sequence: TGTGCCAGCAGACGAACTAGAGCGTCCACAGATACGCAGTATTTT. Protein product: CASRRTRASTDTQYF.

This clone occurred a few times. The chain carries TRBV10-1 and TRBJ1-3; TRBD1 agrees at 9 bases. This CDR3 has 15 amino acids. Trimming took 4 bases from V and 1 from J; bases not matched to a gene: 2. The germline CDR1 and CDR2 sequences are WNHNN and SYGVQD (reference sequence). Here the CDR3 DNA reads TGCGCCAGCAGTGGGACAGGGGATTCTGGAAACACCATATATTTT. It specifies CASSGTGDSGNTIYF.

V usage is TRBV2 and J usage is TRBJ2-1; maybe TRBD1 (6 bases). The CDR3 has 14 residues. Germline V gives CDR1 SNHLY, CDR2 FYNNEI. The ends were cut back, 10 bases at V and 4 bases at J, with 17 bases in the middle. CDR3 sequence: CATRTAEGYNEQFF. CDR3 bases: TGTGCCACCCGGACAGCAGAAGGTTACAATGAGCAGTTCTTC.

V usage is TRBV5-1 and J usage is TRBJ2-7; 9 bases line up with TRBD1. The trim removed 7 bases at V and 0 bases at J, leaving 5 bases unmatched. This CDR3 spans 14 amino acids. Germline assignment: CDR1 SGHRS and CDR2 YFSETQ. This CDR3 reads CASSETGGSYEQYF. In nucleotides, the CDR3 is TGCGCCAGCTCCGAGACAGGGGGCTCCTACGAGCAGTACTTC.

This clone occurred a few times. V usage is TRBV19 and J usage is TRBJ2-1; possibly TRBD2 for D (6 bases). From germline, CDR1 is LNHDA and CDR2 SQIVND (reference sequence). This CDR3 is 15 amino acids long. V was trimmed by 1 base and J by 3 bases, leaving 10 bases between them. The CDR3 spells CASSIGWRGYNEQFF. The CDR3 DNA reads TGTGCCAGTAGTATAGGATGGCGGGGCTACAATGAGCAGTTCTTC.

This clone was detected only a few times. CDR3 in DNA: TGTGCCACCGGCACGGGAACTTTTGAAGCTTTCTTT. Its protein product is CATGTGTFEAFF. The chain joins TRBV6-5 to TRBJ1-1; D is ambiguous. The V gene lost 10 bases and the J gene lost 7 bases, with 16 bases spanning the gap. The germline V gene encodes CDR1 MNHEY and CDR2 SVGAGI. The CDR3 is 12 residues long.

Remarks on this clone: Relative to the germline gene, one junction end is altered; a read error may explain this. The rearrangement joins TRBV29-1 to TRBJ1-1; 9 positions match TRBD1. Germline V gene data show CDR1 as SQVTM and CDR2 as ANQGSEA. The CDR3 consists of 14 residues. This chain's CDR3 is CSVPTGGANIEAFF. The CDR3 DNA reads TGCAGCGTCCCTACAGGGGGCGCGAACATTGAAGCTTTCTTT.